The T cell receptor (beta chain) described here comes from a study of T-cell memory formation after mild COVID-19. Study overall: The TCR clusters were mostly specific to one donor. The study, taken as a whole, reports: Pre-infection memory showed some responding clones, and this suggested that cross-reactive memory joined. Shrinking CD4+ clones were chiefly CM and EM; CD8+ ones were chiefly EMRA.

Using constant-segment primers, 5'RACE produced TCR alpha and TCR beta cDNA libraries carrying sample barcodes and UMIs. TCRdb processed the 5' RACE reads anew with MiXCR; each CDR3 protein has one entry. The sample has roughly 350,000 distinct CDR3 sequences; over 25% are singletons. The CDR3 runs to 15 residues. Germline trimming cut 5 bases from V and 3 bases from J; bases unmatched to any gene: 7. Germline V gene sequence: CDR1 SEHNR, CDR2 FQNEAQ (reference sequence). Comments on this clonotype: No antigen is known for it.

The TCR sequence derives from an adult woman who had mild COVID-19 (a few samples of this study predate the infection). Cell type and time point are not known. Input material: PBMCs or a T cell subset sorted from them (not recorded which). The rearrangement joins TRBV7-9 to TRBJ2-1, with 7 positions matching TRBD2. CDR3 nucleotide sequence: TGTGCCAGCAGCCCCGGGACTACCTTCTACAATGAGCAGTTCTTC. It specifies CASSPGTTFYNEQFF. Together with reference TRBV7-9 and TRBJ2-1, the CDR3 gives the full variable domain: DTGVSQNPRHKITKRGQNVTFRCDPISEHNRLYWYRQTLGQGPEFLTYFQNEAQLEKSRLLSDRFSAERPKGSFSTLEIQRTEQGDSAMYLCASSPGTTFYNEQFFGPGTRLTVL.